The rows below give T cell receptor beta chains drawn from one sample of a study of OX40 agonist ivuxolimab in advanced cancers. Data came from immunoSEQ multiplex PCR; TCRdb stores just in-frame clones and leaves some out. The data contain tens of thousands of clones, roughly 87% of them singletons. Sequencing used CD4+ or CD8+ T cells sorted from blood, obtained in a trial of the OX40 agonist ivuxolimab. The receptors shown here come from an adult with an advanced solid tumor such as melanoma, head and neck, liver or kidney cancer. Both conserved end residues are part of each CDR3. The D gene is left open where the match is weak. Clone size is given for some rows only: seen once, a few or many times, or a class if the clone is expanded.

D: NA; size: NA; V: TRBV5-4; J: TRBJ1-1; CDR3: CASSLAGGSNTEAFF; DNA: TGTGCCAGCAGCTTGGCCGGGGGATCGAACACTGAAGCTTTCTTT
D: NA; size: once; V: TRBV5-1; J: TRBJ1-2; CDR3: CASSLSGAGYGYTF; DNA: TGCGCCAGCAGCTTATCCGGGGCGGGGTATGGCTACACCTTC
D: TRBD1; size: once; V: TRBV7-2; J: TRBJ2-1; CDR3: CASSRQGPSYNEQFF; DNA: TGTGCCAGCAGCCGACAGGGGCCCTCCTACAATGAGCAGTTCTTC
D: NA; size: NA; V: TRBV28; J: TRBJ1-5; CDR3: CASSPSIGGGQPQHF; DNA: TGTGCCAGCAGTCCTAGCATCGGGGGCGGACAGCCCCAGCATTTT
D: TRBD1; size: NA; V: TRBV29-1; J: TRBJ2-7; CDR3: CSVTGQGRSYEQYF; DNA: TGCAGCGTGACGGGACAGGGGAGGTCCTACGAGCAGTACTTC
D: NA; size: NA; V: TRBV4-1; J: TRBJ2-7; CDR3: CASSQVPGAREQYF; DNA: TGCGCCAGCAGCCAAGTTCCAGGGGCGAGGGAGCAGTACTTC
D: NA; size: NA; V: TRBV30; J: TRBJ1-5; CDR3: CAWRGEGNQPQHF; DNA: TGTGCCTGGAGAGGGGAGGGCAATCAGCCCCAGCATTTT
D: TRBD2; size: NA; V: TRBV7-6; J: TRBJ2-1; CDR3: CASSLEASGGTNEQFF; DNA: TGTGCCAGCAGCTTAGAAGCTAGCGGGGGGACCAATGAGCAGTTCTTC
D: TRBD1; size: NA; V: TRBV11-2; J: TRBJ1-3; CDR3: CASSRDRWGNTIYF; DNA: TGTGCCAGCAGTCGGGACAGGTGGGGAAACACCATATATTTT
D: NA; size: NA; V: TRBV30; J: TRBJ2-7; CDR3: CAWGSGPTYEQYF; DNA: TGTGCCTGGGGGAGTGGGCCAACCTACGAGCAGTACTTC
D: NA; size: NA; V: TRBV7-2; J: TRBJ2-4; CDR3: CASSPSGTENIQYF; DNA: TGTGCCAGCAGTCCTTCCGGGACGGAAAACATTCAGTACTTC
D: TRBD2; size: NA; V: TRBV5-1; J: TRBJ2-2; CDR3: CASSLKGLAGDNTGELFF; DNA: TGCGCCAGCAGCTTGAAGGGACTAGCGGGAGATAACACCGGGGAGCTGTTTTTT
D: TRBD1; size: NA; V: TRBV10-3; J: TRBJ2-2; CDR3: CAIRQGAGELFF; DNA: TGTGCCATCAGGCAGGGGGCCGGGGAGCTGTTTTTT
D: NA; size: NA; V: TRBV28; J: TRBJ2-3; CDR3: CASSSSGFSTDTQYF; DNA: TGTGCCAGCAGTAGTAGCGGTTTTAGCACAGATACGCAGTATTTT
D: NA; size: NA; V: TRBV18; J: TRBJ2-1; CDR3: CASSPPHTYNEQFF; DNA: TGTGCCAGCTCACCACCCCACACGTACAATGAGCAGTTCTTC
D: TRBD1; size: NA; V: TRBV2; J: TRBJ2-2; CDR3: CASRERTGVNTGELFF; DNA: TGTGCCAGCAGAGAGCGGACAGGGGTGAACACCGGGGAGCTGTTTTTT
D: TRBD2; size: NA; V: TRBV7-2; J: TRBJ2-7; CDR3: CASSRGGEGYEQYF; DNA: TGTGCCAGCAGCCGGGGAGGGGAAGGCTACGAGCAGTACTTC
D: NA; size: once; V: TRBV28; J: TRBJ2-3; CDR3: CASRTRGGTDTQYF; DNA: TGTGCCAGCAGAACAAGGGGTGGCACAGATACGCAGTATTTT
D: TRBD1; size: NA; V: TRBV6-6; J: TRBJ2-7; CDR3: CASSDGQGSYEQYF; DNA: TGTGCCAGCAGTGATGGACAGGGCTCCTACGAGCAGTACTTC
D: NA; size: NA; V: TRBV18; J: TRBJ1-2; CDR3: CASSPPGRNYGYTF; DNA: TGTGCCAGCTCACCACCAGGGAGAAACTATGGCTACACCTTC
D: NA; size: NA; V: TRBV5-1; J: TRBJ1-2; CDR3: CASTVRAGGYTF; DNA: TGCGCCAGCACTGTTAGGGCAGGGGGCTACACCTTC
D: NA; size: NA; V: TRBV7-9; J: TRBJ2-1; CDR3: CASSLGGGETYNEQFF; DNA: TGTGCCAGCAGCTTAGGTGGCGGGGAAACCTACAATGAGCAGTTCTTC
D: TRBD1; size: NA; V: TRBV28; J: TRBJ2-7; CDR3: CASSSEGQGGYEQYF; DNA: TGTGCCAGCAGTTCCGAGGGACAGGGTGGCTACGAGCAGTACTTC
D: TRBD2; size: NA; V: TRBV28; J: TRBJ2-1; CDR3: CASSPLKSSGGAYEQFF; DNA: TGTGCCAGCAGTCCTCTCAAATCTAGCGGGGGGGCTTATGAGCAGTTCTTC
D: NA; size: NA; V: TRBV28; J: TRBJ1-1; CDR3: CASRTDTEAFF; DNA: TGTGCCAGCCGGACAGACACTGAAGCTTTCTTT
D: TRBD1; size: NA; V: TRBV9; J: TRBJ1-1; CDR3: CASSVGRDRGPAFF; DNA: TGTGCCAGCAGCGTAGGTCGGGACAGGGGGCCAGCTTTCTTT
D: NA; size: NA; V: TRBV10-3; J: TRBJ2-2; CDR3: CAISEEPVDTGELFF; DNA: TGTGCCATCAGTGAGGAGCCTGTGGACACCGGGGAGCTGTTTTTT
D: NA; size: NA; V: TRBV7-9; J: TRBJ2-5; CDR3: CASSLDTQETQYF; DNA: TGTGCCAGCAGCTTGGACACCCAAGAGACCCAGTACTTC
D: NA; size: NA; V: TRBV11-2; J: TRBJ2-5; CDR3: CASSPQWGASETQYF; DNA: TGTGCCAGCAGCCCCCAGTGGGGGGCGAGCGAGACCCAGTACTTC
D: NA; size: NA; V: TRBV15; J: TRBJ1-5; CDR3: CATSRDIGNQPQHF; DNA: TGTGCCACCAGCAGAGATATAGGGAATCAGCCCCAGCATTTT
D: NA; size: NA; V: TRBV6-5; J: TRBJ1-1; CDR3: CASSYGTTGTNTEAFF; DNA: TGTGCCAGCAGTTACGGGACTACAGGGACCAACACTGAAGCTTTCTTT
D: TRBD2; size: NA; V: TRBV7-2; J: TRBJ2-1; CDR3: CASSLETSPVRNEQFF; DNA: TGTGCCAGCAGCTTAGAGACTAGCCCCGTTCGGAATGAGCAGTTCTTC
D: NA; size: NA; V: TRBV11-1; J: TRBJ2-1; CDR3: CASSRVPGSYNEQFF; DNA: TGTGCCAGCAGCCGGGTGCCAGGGTCCTACAATGAGCAGTTCTTC
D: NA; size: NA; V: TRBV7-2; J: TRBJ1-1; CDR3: CASSLEGRRGTEAFF; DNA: TGTGCCAGCAGCTTAGAGGGCAGGCGGGGCACTGAAGCTTTCTTT
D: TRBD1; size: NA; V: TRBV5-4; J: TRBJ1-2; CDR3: CASSLGKGADYGYTF; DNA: TGTGCCAGCAGCTTGGGGAAGGGGGCTGACTATGGCTACACCTTC
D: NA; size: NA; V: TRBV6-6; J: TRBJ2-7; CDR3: CASSSTKSHGAYEQYF; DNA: TGTGCCAGCAGTTCAACCAAAAGCCACGGAGCCTACGAGCAGTACTTC
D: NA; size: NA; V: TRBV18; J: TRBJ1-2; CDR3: CASSPSLDGYTF; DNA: TGTGCCAGCTCACCGTCCCTAGATGGCTACACCTTC
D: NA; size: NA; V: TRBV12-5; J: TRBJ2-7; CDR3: CASGLDYEQYF; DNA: TGTGCTAGTGGTTTGGACTACGAGCAGTACTTC
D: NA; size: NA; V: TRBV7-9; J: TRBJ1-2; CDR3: CASSGSYGYTF; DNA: TGTGCCAGCTCGGGATCCTATGGCTACACCTTC
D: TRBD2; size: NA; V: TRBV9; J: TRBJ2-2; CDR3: CASSPRASGTNTGELFF; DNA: TGTGCCAGCAGCCCTAGGGCTAGCGGGACGAACACCGGGGAGCTGTTTTTT